The 5 T cell receptor beta chains in this list originate from one sample, sequenced in a study of blood T cell repertoires in COVID-19. Measured with immunoSEQ multiplex PCR; TCRdb has only the in-frame clones, and not every one. The table shows roughly 70,000 clones, with roughly 75% occurring only once. The sample taken for sequencing was peripheral blood. The receptors were gathered from a human donor in a cohort sampled during active COVID-19.

This chain links TRBV19 with TRBJ1-3; tentatively, D is TRBD1 (5 bases). Looked up from germline, CDR1 is LNHDA and CDR2 is SQIVND (reference sequence). V was clipped by 8 bases and J by 1 base, with 12 bases between them. The CDR3 is made up of 14 amino acids. CDR3 DNA: TGTGCCAGTGCAGGGATTACGTCTGGAAACACCATATATTTT. Translating it yields CASAGITSGNTIYF.

The V call is TRBV20-1, the J call TRBJ2-7, with TRBD1 as a possible D gene (5 bases). Germline-derived CDR1 and CDR2 are DFQATT and SNEGSKA (reference sequence). This CDR3 contains 14 residues. V shed 3 bases and J shed 1 base, with 13 bases lying between them. CDR3 in amino acids: CSASQGGRSYEQYF. Written as DNA, the CDR3 is TGCAGTGCTAGTCAGGGCGGTCGATCCTACGAGCAGTACTTC.

V usage is TRBV24-1 and J usage is TRBJ2-7; maybe TRBD1 (6 bases). CDR1 and CDR2 from the germline V gene are KGHDR and SFDVKD. V was trimmed by 5 bases and J by 0 bases, leaving 10 bases between them. The CDR3 has 14 residues. The chain's CDR3 is CATSATGNSYEQYF. The CDR3 DNA reads TGTGCCACCAGTGCTACAGGGAACTCCTACGAGCAGTACTTC.

This clone was found a few times. This chain links TRBV7-2 with TRBJ2-7; the D is unclear. V was shortened by 3 bases and J by 3 bases, with 9 bases between the two germline ends. Germline CDR1 and CDR2: SGHTA and FQGNSA. CDR3 length equals 13 residues. The CDR3 DNA follows: TGTGCCAGCAGCTTCAATCCGGGCTACGAGCAGTACTTC. Translating gives CASSFNPGYEQYF. The variable domain in full, with the rest retrieved from reference TRBV7-2 and TRBJ2-7, is GAGVSQSPSNKVTEKGKDVELRCDPISGHTALYWYRQSLGQGLEFLIYFQGNSAPDKSGLPSDRFSAERTGGSVSTLTIQRTQQEDSAVYLCASSFNPGYEQYFGPGTRLTVT.

This clone was seen only a few times. The V call is TRBV4-2, the J call TRBJ2-7; a weak D match, TRBD2 (5 bases). V dropped 2 bases and J dropped 7 bases, with 9 bases sitting between them. The CDR3 consists of 12 residues. From germline, CDR1 is LGHNA and CDR2 YNFKEQ. CDR3 loop: CASSQPRGEQYF. CDR3 DNA sequence: TGTGCCAGCAGCCAACCCCGGGGAGAGCAGTACTTC.